The entry below describes one T cell receptor (beta chain). Which antigen it targets is not known. The sample holds no much larger clone one base away, and base qualities are not on file. Interpreted using the paper, the time point label stands for: persistent/refractory GD, antithyroid drugs over 5 years with positive TRAb. RNA was extracted from PBMCs in TRIzol for both TCR sequencing and RNA sequencing. The diagnosis of Graves' disease followed American Thyroid Association guidelines. Patients were recruited from an endocrinology department in Xi'an, China. Each patient gave approximately 10 milliliters of peripheral blood, collected in an EDTA anticoagulant tube. PBMCs were isolated by Ficoll Paque Plus density gradient separation without further T cell sorting. RNA quality was checked with an Agilent 2100 Bioanalyzer and agarose gel, and concentration with a NanoDrop 2000. Receptor libraries were prepared by multiplex PCR. Sequencing used an Illumina HiSeq 4000. To build TCR beta libraries, CDR3 regions were amplified by Arm-PCR using iRepertoire HTBI primers. PCR products were gel purified before sequencing. Regarding the original processing steps: Across samples, 60 to 80 TRBV and 13 to 15 TRBJ segments were identified and used for gene usage analysis of CDR3 amino acid clonotypes. COPE and FqMerger were used to merge the filtered high-quality paired reads into contigs. BLAST was used to align contigs to the IMGT TRBV, TRBD and TRBJ reference genes, and CDR3 was defined following IMGT. Clonotypes above 0.1% frequency were classified as highly expanded clones. Shannon entropy was used to measure repertoire diversity, and the Gini coefficient was used to measure V-J evenness. Public clonotypes were defined as clonotypes shared by more than one individual. Using fastp trimming at Q25 and MiXCR clonotype assembly, TCRdb reanalyzed the public sequencing data and kept in-frame beta chains. Rows with one shared CDR3 protein collapse into an entry with the most common genes and DNA. The V and J calls and clone size come from TCRdb's table, not from the authors' own analysis. The sample contains about 660,000 distinct CDR3 sequences, 25% to 35% of them found a single time. The top ten clones comprise around 40% of the sample.

These data belong to a study of regulatory T cells in long-lasting Graves disease (dated by TCRdb to about 2021). Broadly, across the study: Persistent Graves' disease was defined as persistently positive TSH receptor autoantibodies together with antithyroid drug treatment for over 5 years. Peripheral blood TCR sequencing and RNA sequencing compared persistent Graves' disease patients with newly diagnosed Graves' disease patients. The study was registered as a clinical trial and conducted in China. A total of approximately 35 samples underwent TCR sequencing: some 13 from persistent and about 20 from newly diagnosed Graves' disease patients. On average, persistent Graves' disease patients in the clinical cohort had been on antithyroid drugs for about 10.3 years.

From the cysteine up to the phenylalanine, the CDR3 has a length of 15 residues. Only CDR3 DNA is held: 45 bases, read in frame from base 1. Compared with germline, V lacks 0 bases and J lacks 1 base; bases without a gene match: 5. CDR1 and CDR2 were assigned from the germline V gene (reference sequence) as DFQATT and SNEGSKA. Study-wide findings and limitations: Persistent disease showed preferential use of TRBV28, TRBJ1-2 and TRBJ2-5, whereas newly diagnosed disease favored TRBV20-1 and TRBJ2-1. Persistent patients shared more public clonotypes among themselves (2,741) than newly diagnosed patients did (approximately 900). Because the primary lesion, thyroid tissue, could not be accessed, the study looked at peripheral blood alone. The authors acknowledged the small sample size as a limitation that may reduce accuracy. Compared with newly diagnosed patients, persistent Graves' disease patients had lower TCR Shannon entropy and fewer highly expanded clones, which suggests clonal expansion. Only the TCR beta chain was sequenced and analyzed.

This material consisted of peripheral blood mononuclear cells (PBMCs), taken when the disease was refractory, from a patient treated with antithyroid drugs. The clonotype was recovered from a female donor with Graves disease. In this chain, TRBV20-1 is recombined with TRBJ2-7; 8 nucleotides in the junction match TRBD1. The sequence in DNA is TGCAGTGCTAGAGAAGGGACAGGAGTTTCCTACGAGCAGTACTTC. This encodes CSAREGTGVSYEQYF.